The rows below give T cell receptor beta chains drawn from one sample of a study of blood T cell repertoires in COVID-19. Produced via immunoSEQ multiplex PCR; TCRdb's table is partial and in-frame only. The sample includes around 190,000 clones, roughly four fifths of them seen just once. Sequences were obtained from peripheral blood. Receptors originate from a woman aged 70-85 years with COVID-19, enrolled during active disease. Each CDR3 is given with its conserved first and last residue. A D gene is named only where the DNA matches it firmly. Clone size appears in some rows only: once, few, many, or a class for an expanded clone.

v_call	d_call	clone_size	j_call	cdr3_nt	cdr3_aa
TRBV28	TRBD1	.	TRBJ1-5	TGTGCCAGCACCTTAGGGGGACAGGGGATCCAGCCCCAGCATTTT	CASTLGGQGIQPQHF
TRBV18	.	.	TRBJ1-2	TGTGCCAGCTCCGGCTTAGTCGGGCAGGGAGGCTACACCTTC	CASSGLVGQGGYTF
TRBV28	.	.	TRBJ1-3	TGTGCCAGCAGTTTTCCAGGGGCGAACTCTGGAAACACCATATATTTT	CASSFPGANSGNTIYF
TRBV3-1/TRBV3-2	.	.	TRBJ1-3	TGTGCCAGCGGGTTAAGGGGTGATGGAAACACCATATATTTT	CASGLRGDGNTIYF
TRBV19	.	.	TRBJ2-7	TGTGCCAGTAGTATCGGTAGGAGCTCCTACGAGCAGTACTTC	CASSIGRSSYEQYF
TRBV7-2	.	.	TRBJ2-3	TGTGCCAGCAGCACCAGGCGAGCCCCAGATACGCAGTATTTT	CASSTRRAPDTQYF
TRBV5-1	.	few	TRBJ2-3	TGCGCCAGCAGCTTACAGCCACAACGAACAGATACGCAGTATTTT	CASSLQPQRTDTQYF
TRBV25-1	TRBD2	.	TRBJ2-3	TGTGCCAGCACCCCTAGCGGGAGGACAGATACGCAGTATTTT	CASTPSGRTDTQYF
TRBV10-3	TRBD1	.	TRBJ1-1	TGTGCCATCAGTGAGCCGAGGGGACAGGGAAGGGCCACTGAAGCTTTCTTT	CAISEPRGQGRATEAFF
TRBV10-1	.	.	TRBJ2-7	TGCGCCAGCAGTGAGGAATGGGACTCTTCCTACGAGCAGTACTTC	CASSEEWDSSYEQYF
TRBV3-1/TRBV3-2	.	.	TRBJ2-5	TGTGCCAGCAGCCAAGGTCAGGTGAGGACCCAGTACTTC	CASSQGQVRTQYF
TRBV6-6	TRBD1	.	TRBJ2-7	TGTGCCAGCAGAAATACCGGGACAGGGGGCGACTACGAGCAGTACTTC	CASRNTGTGGDYEQYF
TRBV2	.	.	TRBJ1-2	TGTGCCTTACAGGACAACTATGGCTACACCTTC	CALQDNYGYTF
TRBV2	.	.	TRBJ2-7	TGTGCCAGCGGGGGGAACGGGAGAGGGACCTACGAGCAGTACTTC	CASGGNGRGTYEQYF
TRBV28	.	.	TRBJ2-7	TGTGCCAGCCGATATTTAGACTACGAGCAGTACTTC	CASRYLDYEQYF
TRBV18	TRBD2	.	TRBJ2-1	TGTGCCAGCTCCGCGGGTCTTTCGGGGGGGCCTTACAATGAGCAGTTCTTC	CASSAGLSGGPYNEQFF
TRBV29-1	.	.	TRBJ2-1	TGCAGCGTCAGGTCCTACAATGAGCAGTTCTTC	CSVRSYNEQFF
TRBV7-2	.	.	TRBJ1-1	TGTGCCAGCAGCTTAGGAACGGGGAACACTGAAGCTTTCTTT	CASSLGTGNTEAFF
TRBV7-6	.	.	TRBJ2-3	TGTGCCAGCAGCTCTCCCGACATGGGAGATACGCAGTATTTT	CASSSPDMGDTQYF
TRBV9	TRBD1	.	TRBJ2-3	TGTGCCAGCAGCGTACGGGGACAGGGGGGACGCACAGATACGCAGTATTTT	CASSVRGQGGRTDTQYF
TRBV5-8	TRBD1	.	TRBJ1-4	TGTGCCAGCAGCCTCCAACGGGACAGCCTCTCTAGTGAAAAACTGTTTTTT	CASSLQRDSLSSEKLFF
TRBV7-9	.	once	TRBJ2-2	TGTGCCAGCAGCTTAGCGGTCCTAACCGGGGAGCTGTTTTTT	CASSLAVLTGELFF
TRBV28	.	.	TRBJ1-1	TGTGCCAGCAGGATAGAAGGGGAAGCTGAAGCTTTCTTT	CASRIEGEAEAFF
TRBV24-1	.	.	TRBJ2-1	TGTGCCACCAGTGATTTGCAGGCAAGCTCCTACAATGAGCAGTTCTTC	CATSDLQASSYNEQFF
TRBV6-4	TRBD1	once	TRBJ1-5	TGTGCCAGCAGTGAGTCCTCAGGACAGGGCTCCACCCCGTATCAGCCCCAGCATTTT	CASSESSGQGSTPYQPQHF